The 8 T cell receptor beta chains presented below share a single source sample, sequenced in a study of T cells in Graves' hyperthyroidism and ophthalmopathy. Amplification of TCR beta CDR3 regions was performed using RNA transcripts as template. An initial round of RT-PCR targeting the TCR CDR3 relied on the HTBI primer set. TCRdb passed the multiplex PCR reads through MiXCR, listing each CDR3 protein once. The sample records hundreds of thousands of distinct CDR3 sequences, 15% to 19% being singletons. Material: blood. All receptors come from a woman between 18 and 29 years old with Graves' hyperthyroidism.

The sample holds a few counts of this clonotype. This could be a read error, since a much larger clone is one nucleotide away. CDR3 sequence: CASSFGTSGNTIYF. The CDR3 DNA reads as TGTGCCAGCAGTTTCGGGACCTCTGGAAACACCATATATTTT. V gene TRBV6-2 or TRBV6-3 combines with J gene TRBJ1-3; D possibly corresponds to TRBD1 (5 bases). Germline V CDR1 and CDR2: MNHEY, SVGEGT. V lost 4 bases, J lost 0 bases, and 7 bases lay in between. The CDR3 runs 14 residues.

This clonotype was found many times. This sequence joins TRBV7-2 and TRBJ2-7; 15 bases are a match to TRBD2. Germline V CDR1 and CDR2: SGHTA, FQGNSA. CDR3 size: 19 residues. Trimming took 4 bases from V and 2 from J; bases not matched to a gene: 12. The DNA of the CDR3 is TGTGCCAGCAGCTCCGGACTAGCGGGAGGGCCCTCGGAGGCCTACGAGCAGTACTTC. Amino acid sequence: CASSSGLAGGPSEAYEQYF. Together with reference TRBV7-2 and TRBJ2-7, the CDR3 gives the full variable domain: GAGVSQSPSNKVTEKGKDVELRCDPISGHTALYWYRQSLGQGLEFLIYFQGNSAPDKSGLPSDRFSAERTGGSVSTLTIQRTQQEDSAVYLCASSSGLAGGPSEAYEQYFGPGTRLTVT.

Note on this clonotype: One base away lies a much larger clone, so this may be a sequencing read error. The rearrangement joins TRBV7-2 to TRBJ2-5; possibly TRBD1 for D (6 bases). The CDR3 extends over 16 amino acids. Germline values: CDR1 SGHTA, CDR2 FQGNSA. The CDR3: CAGSPGVWVVQETQYF. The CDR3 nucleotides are TGTGCCGGCAGCCCAGGGGTATGGGTCGTCCAAGAGACCCAGTACTTC.

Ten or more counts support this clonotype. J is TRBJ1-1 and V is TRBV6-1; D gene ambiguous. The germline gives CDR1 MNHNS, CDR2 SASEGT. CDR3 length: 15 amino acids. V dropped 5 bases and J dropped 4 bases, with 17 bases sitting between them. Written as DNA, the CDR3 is TGTGCCAGCAGTAAGTCCTCGCGGGCGGGCACTGAAGCTTTCTTT. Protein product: CASSKSSRAGTEAFF.

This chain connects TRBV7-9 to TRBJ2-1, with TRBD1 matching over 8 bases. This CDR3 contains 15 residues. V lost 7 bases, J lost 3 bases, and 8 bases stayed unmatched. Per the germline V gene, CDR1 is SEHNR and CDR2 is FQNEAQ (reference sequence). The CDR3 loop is CASTRTGILYNEQFF. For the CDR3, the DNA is TGTGCCAGCACCCGGACAGGGATACTCTACAATGAGCAGTTCTTC.

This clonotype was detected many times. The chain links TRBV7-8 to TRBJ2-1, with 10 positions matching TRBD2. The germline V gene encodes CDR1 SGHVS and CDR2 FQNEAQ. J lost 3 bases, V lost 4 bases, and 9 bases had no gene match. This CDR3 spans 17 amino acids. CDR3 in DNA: TGTGCCAGCAGCTCGTCCCGGCTAGCGGGAGTCTACAATGAGCAGTTCTTC. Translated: CASSSSRLAGVYNEQFF.

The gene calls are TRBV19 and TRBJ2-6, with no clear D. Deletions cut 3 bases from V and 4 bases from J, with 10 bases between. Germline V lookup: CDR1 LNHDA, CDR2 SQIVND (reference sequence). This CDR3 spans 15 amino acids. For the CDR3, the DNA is TGTGCCAGTAGTATTTGGGCGGACGGGGCCAACGTCCTGACTTTC. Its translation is CASSIWADGANVLTF.

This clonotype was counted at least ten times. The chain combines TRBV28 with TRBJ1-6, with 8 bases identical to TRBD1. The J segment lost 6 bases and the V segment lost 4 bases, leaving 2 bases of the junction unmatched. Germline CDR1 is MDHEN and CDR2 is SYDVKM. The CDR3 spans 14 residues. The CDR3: CASSSDRGNSPLHF. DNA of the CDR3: TGTGCCAGCAGTTCCGACAGGGGTAATTCACCCCTCCACTTT.